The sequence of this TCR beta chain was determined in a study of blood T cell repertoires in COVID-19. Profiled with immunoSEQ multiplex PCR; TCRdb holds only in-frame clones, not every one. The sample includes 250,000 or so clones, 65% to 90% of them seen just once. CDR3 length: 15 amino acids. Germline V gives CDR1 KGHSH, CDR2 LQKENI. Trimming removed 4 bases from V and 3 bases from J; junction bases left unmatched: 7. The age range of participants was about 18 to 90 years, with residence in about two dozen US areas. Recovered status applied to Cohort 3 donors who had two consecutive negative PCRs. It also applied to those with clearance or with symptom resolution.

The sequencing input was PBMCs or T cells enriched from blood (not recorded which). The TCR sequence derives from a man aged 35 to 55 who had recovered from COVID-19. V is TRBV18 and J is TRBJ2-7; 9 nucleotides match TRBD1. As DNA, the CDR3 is TGTGCCAGCTCACGGACAGGGGTGGAAAACTACGAGCAGTACTTC. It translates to CASSRTGVENYEQYF.